This TCR beta chain comes out of a study of T cell responses to AZD1222 COVID-19 vaccine. Whole-study results and caveats: Repertoire sampling occurred only after the peak T cell response. Clonal diversity may have been underestimated, and the donors were mostly white British, with more females than males.

Data came from immunoSEQ multiplex PCR; TCRdb stores just in-frame clones and leaves some out. The table includes roughly 180,000 clones, 80% to 95% detected once. As regards this clone: Its specificity is unknown.

Germline V lookup: CDR1 SQVTM, CDR2 ANQGSEA. The CDR3 is 15 amino acids. V lost 6 bases and J lost 0, with 15 bases in between. This clonotype was obtained from an adult who received the AZD1222 COVID-19 vaccine. The sequenced sample was peripheral blood, obtained 28 days after the second AZD1222 dose. V is TRBV29-1 and J is TRBJ1-3; D gene unclear. The CDR3 bases are TGCAGCGTGGCATTGAGGTACAGCTCTGGAAACACCATATATTTT. This encodes CSVALRYSSGNTIYF.